This TCR beta chain was observed in a study of blood T cells in healthy people across ages. The germline V gene encodes CDR1 SGHRS and CDR2 YFSETQ. The CDR3 sequence is 14 residues long. Trimming shortened V by 1 base and J by 1 base, and 8 bases separated the two germline ends. This clonotype was seen only a few times. A second PCR of 7 to 11 cycles used a sample-barcoded 5' primer and a J-beta primer mix. MiXCR, applied by TCRdb to the 5' RACE reads, yields one record per CDR3 protein. The sample comprises approximately 800,000 distinct CDR3 sequences, around 25% of which are singletons, and less than 3.5% rests with the top ten. The data also belong to a second study, concerning T cells of mothers and their children.

The sequence was obtained from a boy aged 5-17 years in good health. Sequences were obtained from blood. The rearrangement joins TRBV5-1 to TRBJ1-1; D not certain. The chain's CDR3 is CASSLSSWNTEAFF. Here the CDR3 DNA reads TGCGCCAGCAGCTTGTCTTCCTGGAACACTGAAGCTTTCTTT.